This T cell receptor beta chain was captured in a study of cytomegalovirus exposure and HLA in healthy donors. Broader study findings: Follow-up analysis found HLA locus-dependent TCR association rates, highest for DRB1 and lowest for HLA-C. Researchers reported from a later analysis that most CMV-associated TCR beta chains appeared HLA-restricted. A later analysis linked a missense variant in DCLRE1C to the trimming of TCR beta V and J genes.

Concerning this clone: Its target is unknown.

The donors (healthy individuals) were bone marrow donors. Germline V gives CDR1 SQVTM, CDR2 ANQGSEA. CDR3 length: 13 amino acids. This PCR relied on a set of 60 Vbeta primers and 13 Jbeta primers. Clones were read by immunoSEQ multiplex PCR, and TCRdb kept only the in-frame ones, dropping some. In the table there are 150,000 to 200,000 clones, 77% of which are singletons. This rearrangement joins TRBV29-1 to TRBJ1-2, with D unresolved. The TCR sequence derives from a woman aged 40 to 49 in good health and CMV-seropositive. Sequenced sample: PBMCs. Here the CDR3 reads CSLLRGTNYGYTF. In DNA, the CDR3 is TGCAGTCTTTTACGGGGTACTAACTATGGCTACACCTTC.